This T cell receptor (beta chain) was obtained from a study of response to subunit inactivated influenza vaccine. TCRdb re-derived calls from the RT-PCR reads in MiXCR, one entry per CDR3 protein. The table includes 550,000 to 600,000 distinct CDR3 sequences, roughly 10% detected once. About this clonotype: Sequence at one end of the junction differs from germline and may be a read error.

This sequence was found in a man aged 45 to 65 who received an inactivated influenza vaccine. Source: PBMCs from blood, taken on the day of vaccination.

The CDR3 loop reads CASSARDNNHGYTF. The DNA of the CDR3 is TGTGCCAGCAGCGCCCGGGACAATAACCATGGCTACACCTTC. The chain uses TRBV9 and TRBJ1-2, with D perhaps matching TRBD1 (6 bases). The CDR3 has 14 amino acids. CDR1 is SGDLS, CDR2 YYNGEE, per germline.